This T cell receptor (beta chain) was obtained from a study of OX40 agonist ivuxolimab in advanced cancers. On the study more broadly: Patients were dosed intravenously with ivuxolimab at 0.01 to 10 mg/kg every 2 weeks.

Clones were sequenced by immunoSEQ multiplex PCR, and TCRdb holds only the in-frame ones, with some missing. Here the sample spans about 67,000 clones, about 89% being singletons. Comment on this clone: Its antigen remains unknown.

The germline V gene has CDR1 SGHTA and CDR2 FQGNSA. V gave up 5 bases and J gave up 6 bases; unmatched junction bases: 4. This CDR3 contains 13 residues. Study results and caveats: Among some nonresponders, normalized T-cell clonal expansion was also low. Clonal expansion from baseline to week 6 occurred in both CD4+ and CD8+ T cells.

Specimen: CD4+ or CD8+ T cells sorted from blood, collected in a trial of the OX40 agonist ivuxolimab. The genes are TRBV7-2 and TRBJ2-7; TRBD1 matches 10 bases. The sequence derives from an adult with an advanced solid tumor such as melanoma, head and neck, liver or kidney cancer. Here the CDR3 DNA reads TGTGCCAGCAGCGACAGGGGGCCCGTCGAGCAGTACTTC. This sequence encodes CASSDRGPVEQYF.